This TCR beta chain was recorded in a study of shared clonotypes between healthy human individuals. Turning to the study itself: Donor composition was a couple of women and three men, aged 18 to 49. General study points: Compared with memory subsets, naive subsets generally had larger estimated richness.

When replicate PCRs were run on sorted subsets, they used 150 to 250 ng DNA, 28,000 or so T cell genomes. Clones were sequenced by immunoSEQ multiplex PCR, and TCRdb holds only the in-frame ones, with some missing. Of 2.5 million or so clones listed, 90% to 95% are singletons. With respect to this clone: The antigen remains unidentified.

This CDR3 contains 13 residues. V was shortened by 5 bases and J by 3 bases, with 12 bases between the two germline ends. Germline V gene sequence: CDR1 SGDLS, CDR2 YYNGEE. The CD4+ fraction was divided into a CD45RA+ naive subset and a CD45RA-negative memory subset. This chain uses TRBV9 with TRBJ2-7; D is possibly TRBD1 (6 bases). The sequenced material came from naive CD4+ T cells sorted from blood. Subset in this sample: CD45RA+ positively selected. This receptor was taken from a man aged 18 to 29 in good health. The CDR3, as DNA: TGTGCCAGCAGTACAGGGACCAACTACGAGCAGTACTTC. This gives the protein CASSTGTNYEQYF.